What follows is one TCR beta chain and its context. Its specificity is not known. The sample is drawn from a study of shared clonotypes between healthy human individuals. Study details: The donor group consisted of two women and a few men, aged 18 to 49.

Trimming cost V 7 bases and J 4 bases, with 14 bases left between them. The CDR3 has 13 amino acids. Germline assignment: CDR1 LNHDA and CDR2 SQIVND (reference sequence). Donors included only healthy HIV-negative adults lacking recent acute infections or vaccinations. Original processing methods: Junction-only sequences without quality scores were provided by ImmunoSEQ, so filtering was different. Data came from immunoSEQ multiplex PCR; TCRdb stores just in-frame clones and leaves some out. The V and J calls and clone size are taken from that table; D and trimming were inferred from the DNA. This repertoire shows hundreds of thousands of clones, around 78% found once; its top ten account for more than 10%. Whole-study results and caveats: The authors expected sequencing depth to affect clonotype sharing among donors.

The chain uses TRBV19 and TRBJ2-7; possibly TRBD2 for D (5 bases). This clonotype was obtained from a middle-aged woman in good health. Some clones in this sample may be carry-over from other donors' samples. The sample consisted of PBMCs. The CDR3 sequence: CASTRARGYEQYF. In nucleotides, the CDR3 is TGTGCCAGTACCCGGGCGCGCGGGTACGAGCAGTACTTC.